This TCR beta chain was profiled in a study of human thymus T cells. The ends were cut back, 6 bases at V and 0 bases at J, with 15 bases in the middle. Germline V CDR1 and CDR2: SQVTM, ANQGSEA. This CDR3 has 15 amino acids. Profiled with immunoSEQ multiplex PCR; TCRdb holds only in-frame clones, not every one. The sample holds 86,000 or so clones; roughly 96% are singletons and the top ten take approximately 0.03%. The thymus was resected at corrective cardiac surgery. The rearrangement uses TRBV29-1 and TRBJ2-1; TRBD2 is a possible D gene (6 bases). The specimen was thymus tissue. The clonotype was recovered from a boy younger than two with a congenital heart defect but otherwise immunologically healthy. CDR3: CSVELAESSYNEQFF. CDR3 sequence (DNA): TGCAGCGTAGAATTAGCGGAAAGCTCCTACAATGAGCAGTTCTTC.